One sample yielded the 7 T cell receptor beta chains listed below, sequenced in a study of response to subunit inactivated influenza vaccine. Via MiXCR, TCRdb re-called the RT-PCR reads, giving one row per CDR3 protein. The sample has about 540,000 distinct CDR3 sequences; approximately 22% are singletons. The data were also submitted as part of a second study, on T cells expressing NK-cell markers. This second report adds: TCR beta cDNA was made by 5'RACE template switching with UMIs.

The sequencing here drew on CD4+ T cells sorted from PBMCs, taken 11 to 12 days after vaccination. These receptors were collected from a man aged 45 to 65 who received an inactivated influenza vaccine.

Many counts were recorded for this clonotype. The chain links TRBV2 to TRBJ2-1, with 10 positions matching TRBD2. Germline trimming cut 6 bases from V and 0 bases from J; bases unmatched to any gene: 8. The CDR3 covers 17 residues. The V gene's germline CDR1 is SNHLY and CDR2 FYNNEI. CDR3 region: CASRPLAGVSSYNEQFF. In nucleotides, the CDR3 is TGTGCCAGCAGACCTCTAGCGGGAGTAAGCTCCTACAATGAGCAGTTCTTC.

The chain combines TRBV3-1 with TRBJ2-7; TRBD1 matches at 8 bases. With V trimmed by 2 bases and J by 6 bases, 9 bases remained unmatched. This CDR3 region has 15 residues. Germline values: CDR1 LGHDT, CDR2 YNNKEL (reference sequence). The CDR3 DNA reads as TGTGCCAGCAGCCAACCCAGCACAGGGGGAGGCGAGCAGTACTTC. As protein: CASSQPSTGGGEQYF.

The V and J genes are TRBV29-1 and TRBJ2-3, with 7 bases that match TRBD2. Germline V gives CDR1 SQVTM, CDR2 ANQGSEA. V gave up 6 bases and J gave up 4 bases; unmatched junction bases: 7. The CDR3 totals 13 residues. The CDR3 DNA reads TGCAGCGTGGGGGGGAGGGTTGCAGATACGCAGTATTTT. Translation: CSVGGRVADTQYF.

The gene calls are TRBV5-1 and TRBJ2-7, with a tentative D call TRBD2 (6 bases). Germline loops: CDR1 SGHRS, CDR2 YFSETQ. This CDR3 comprises 15 residues. Deletions cut 3 bases from V and 3 bases from J, with 16 bases between. CDR3 in DNA: TGCGCCAGCAGCTCCGGCGGAGGGGCTATCTACGAGCAGTACTTC. Encoded protein: CASSSGGGAIYEQYF.

This clonotype was counted only a few times. The chain couples TRBV18 to TRBJ1-1; no definite D call. The CDR3 has 14 amino acids. Trimming cost V 6 bases and J 1 base, with 12 bases left between them. CDR1 is KGHSH, CDR2 LQKENI, per germline. Here the CDR3 DNA reads TGTGCCAGCTCCCCTTCCCTTGGGAACACTGAAGCTTTCTTT. It yields the protein CASSPSLGNTEAFF.

This clonotype was observed a few times. The chain recombines TRBV11-3 with TRBJ2-5; possibly TRBD1 for D (5 bases). V was pared by 1 base and J by 4 bases, with 13 bases between. Germline V gene data show CDR1 as SGHNT and CDR2 as YENEEA. The CDR3 consists of 15 residues. CDR3: CASSLGQGERETQYF. Written as DNA, the CDR3 is TGTGCCAGCAGCTTAGGGCAAGGGGAACGAGAGACCCAGTACTTC.

This clonotype was detected only once. The chain uses TRBV12-3 or TRBV12-4 and TRBJ2-2; D not resolved. The CDR3 sequence is 13 residues long. The V end lost 7 bases, the J end lost 6 bases, and 12 bases lay between the germline ends. The CDR3 loop reads CASTTVRPGELFF. The CDR3 DNA reads TGTGCCAGCACCACCGTACGGCCCGGGGAGCTGTTTTTT.